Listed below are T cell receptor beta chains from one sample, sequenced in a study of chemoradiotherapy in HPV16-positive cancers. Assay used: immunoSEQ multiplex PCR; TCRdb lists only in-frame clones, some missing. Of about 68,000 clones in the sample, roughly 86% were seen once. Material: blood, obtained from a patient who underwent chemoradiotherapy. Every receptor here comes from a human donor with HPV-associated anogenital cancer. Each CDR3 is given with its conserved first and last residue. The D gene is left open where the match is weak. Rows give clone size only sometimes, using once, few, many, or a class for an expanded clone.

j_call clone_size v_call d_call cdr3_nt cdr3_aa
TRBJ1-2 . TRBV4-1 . TGCGCCAGCAGCCAAGGGGGTTCTAACTATGGCTACACCTTC CASSQGGSNYGYTF
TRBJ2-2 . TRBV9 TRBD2 TGTGCCAGCAGCGCAAGACTAGCGCGGGGCACCGGGGAGCTGTTTTTT CASSARLARGTGELFF
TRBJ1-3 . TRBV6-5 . TGTGCCAGCACCCCCGGAAACACCATATATTTT CASTPGNTIYF
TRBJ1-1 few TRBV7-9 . TGTGCCAGCAGCTTACGTTCAAAGATAAGGAACACTGAAGCTTTCTTT CASSLRSKIRNTEAFF
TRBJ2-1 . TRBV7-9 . TGTGCCAGCAGTAGTCATGAGCAGTTCTTC CASSSHEQFF
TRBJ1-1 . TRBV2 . TGTGCCAGCAGTGTTTATGTCGGGGACGGAGGGATGAACACTGAAGCTTTCTTT CASSVYVGDGGMNTEAFF
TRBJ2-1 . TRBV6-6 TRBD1 TGTGCCAGCAGTTCAGGGGGTAATGAGCAGTTCTTC CASSSGGNEQFF
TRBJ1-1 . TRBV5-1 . TGCGCCAGCAGCTGGAAATACACGGACAGTCTAAACACTGAAGCTTTCTTT CASSWKYTDSLNTEAFF
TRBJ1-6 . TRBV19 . TGTGCCAGTAGTACTAACAGGGCAGGCAATTCACCCCTCCACTTT CASSTNRAGNSPLHF
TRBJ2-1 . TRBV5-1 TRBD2 TGCGCCAGCAGCAGGCTAGCGGGCGTCGTCGGCAATGAGCAGTTCTTC CASSRLAGVVGNEQFF
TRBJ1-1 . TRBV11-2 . TGTGCCAGCAGCTTAGCGGTGAACACTGAAGCTTTCTTT CASSLAVNTEAFF
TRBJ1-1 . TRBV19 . TGTGCCAGTAGCCTCCGGACAGACACTGAAGCTTTCTTT CASSLRTDTEAFF
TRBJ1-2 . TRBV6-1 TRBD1 TGTGCCAGCAGTCGCCCCCCGGGACAGACGTATGGCTACACCTTC CASSRPPGQTYGYTF
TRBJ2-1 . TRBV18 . TGTGCCAGCGCAACCCTCGGGGATGAGCAGTTCTTC CASATLGDEQFF
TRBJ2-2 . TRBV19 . TGTGCCAGTAGACCGTCGAAAAACACCGGGGAGCTGTTTTTT CASRPSKNTGELFF
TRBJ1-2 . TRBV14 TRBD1 TGTGCCAGCAGCCAAGAGTTAGGAACAGGGGGCCTCTATGGCTACACCTTC CASSQELGTGGLYGYTF
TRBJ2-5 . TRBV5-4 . TGTGCCAGCAGCTTGGGGGGTGAGAAGACCCAGTACTTC CASSLGGEKTQYF
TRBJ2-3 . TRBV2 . TGTGCCAGCAGTAGCCAGGTAGATACGCAGTATTTT CASSSQVDTQYF
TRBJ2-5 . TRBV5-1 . TGCGCCAGCAGACTTGAGCCAGGGGCAGAGACCCAGTACTTC CASRLEPGAETQYF
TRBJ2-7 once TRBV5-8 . TGTGCCAGCAGCTTCAAACATGGTGCCCCCTGGGACTTC CASSFKHGAPWDF
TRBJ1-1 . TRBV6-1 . TGTGCCAGCAGTGAAAATGAGAACACTGAAGCTTTCTTT CASSENENTEAFF
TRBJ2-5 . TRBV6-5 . TGTGCCAGCAGTTACCAGGGGTCGGAAGAGACCCAGTACTTC CASSYQGSEETQYF
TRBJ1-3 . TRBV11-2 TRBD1 TGTGCCAGCAGCTTAGATACAGGGGGGAGAAACACCATATATTTT CASSLDTGGRNTIYF
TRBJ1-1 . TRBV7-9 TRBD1 TGTGCCAGCAGACCAAAGGACAGGCTGAACACTGAAGCTTTCTTT CASRPKDRLNTEAFF
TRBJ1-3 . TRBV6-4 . TGTGCTAGACAGTTGGAAGGCTCTGGAAACACCATATATTTT CARQLEGSGNTIYF
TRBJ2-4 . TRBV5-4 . TGTGCCAGCAGCTTGGTACGCGTAGCCAAAAACATTCAGTACTTC CASSLVRVAKNIQYF
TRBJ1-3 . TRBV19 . TGTGCCAGTAGTATAAGGGACATCACCTCTGGAAACACCATATATTTT CASSIRDITSGNTIYF
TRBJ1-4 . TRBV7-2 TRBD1 TGTGCCAGCAGTTTGGACAGGGCTAATGAAAAACTGTTTTTT CASSLDRANEKLFF
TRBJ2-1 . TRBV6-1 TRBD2 TGTGCCAGCAGCCCTACTAGCGGGAGACCCAATGAGCAGTTCTTC CASSPTSGRPNEQFF
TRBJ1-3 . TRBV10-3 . TGTGCCATCAGTTTCGGGGTTGGTGGAAACACCATATATTTT CAISFGVGGNTIYF
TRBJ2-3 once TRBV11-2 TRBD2 TGTGCCAGCAGCTTAGGGGCGGGAGGGACCGCAGATACGCAGTATTTT CASSLGAGGTADTQYF
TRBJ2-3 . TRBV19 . TGTGCCAGTAGTTTTGGAGATACGCAGTATTTT CASSFGDTQYF
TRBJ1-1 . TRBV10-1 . TGCGCCAGCAGTGTGACCCCGAGGGGGGGCACTGAAGCTTTCTTT CASSVTPRGGTEAFF
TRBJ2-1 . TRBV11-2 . TGTGCCAGCAGCTTAGTATCCGGGGGTAATGAGCAGTTCTTC CASSLVSGGNEQFF
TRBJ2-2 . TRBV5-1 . TGCGCCAGCAGCTTGTGGGGGGAGGTTGGAAGTAACACCGGGGAGCTGTTTTTT CASSLWGEVGSNTGELFF